Below, 23 T cell receptor beta chains from the same sample are listed, as sequenced in a study of blood T cell repertoires in COVID-19. Clones were sequenced by immunoSEQ multiplex PCR, and TCRdb holds only the in-frame ones, with some missing. The repertoire holds around 310,000 clones, roughly nine tenths seen once, with roughly a tenth in the top ten. Sequenced: PBMCs or T cells enriched from blood (not recorded which). The origin of the receptors is a woman younger than 45 who had recovered from COVID-19.

This chain connects TRBV2 to TRBJ1-2, with TRBD1 matching over 7 bases. Germline V CDR1 and CDR2: SNHLY, FYNNEI. The CDR3 consists of 15 residues. V was clipped by 0 bases and J by 6 bases; unmatched bases: 7. CDR3 in DNA: TGTGCCAGCAGTGAAGCGGGACAGCTGAATAATGGCTACACCTTC. This gives the protein CASSEAGQLNNGYTF.

The CDR3 region is CASSPRQGGTEAFF. CDR3 sequence (DNA): TGTGCCAGCAGCCCCAGACAGGGAGGCACTGAAGCTTTCTTT. The V call is TRBV9, the J call TRBJ1-1, with TRBD1 identical over 7 bases. The CDR3 totals 14 residues. The V and J ends lost 4 bases and 4 bases, in that order; junction bases with no gene match: 7. Germline loops: CDR1 SGDLS, CDR2 YYNGEE.

V gene TRBV27 combines with J gene TRBJ2-7; 15 bases are shared with TRBD2. The germline V gene has CDR1 MNHEY and CDR2 SMNVEV (reference sequence). V lost 5 bases and J lost 3; bases outside the gene matches: 11. The CDR3 covers 18 residues. The CDR3 sequence: CASSARGLAGGRFYEQYF. In nucleotides, the CDR3 is TGTGCCAGCAGTGCCCGGGGACTAGCGGGAGGCAGGTTCTACGAGCAGTACTTC.

The V and J genes are TRBV28 and TRBJ1-6; possibly TRBD1 for D (5 bases). Germline V gene sequence: CDR1 MDHEN, CDR2 SYDVKM. Trimming stripped 7 bases from V and 7 bases from J, with 14 bases between. This CDR3 has 14 amino acids. This CDR3 is CASMTGGENSPLHF. CDR3 DNA sequence: TGTGCCAGCATGACGGGGGGGGAAAATTCACCCCTCCACTTT.

This clone has a single count. This chain uses TRBV11-1 with TRBJ2-1; 14 bases agree with TRBD2. From germline, CDR1 is SGHAT and CDR2 FQDESV (reference sequence). There are 14 residues in the CDR3. Trimming at V came to 5 bases and at J to 9 bases, leaving 3 bases not matched to a gene. The CDR3 spells CASSRGTSGGEQFF. CDR3 sequence (DNA): TGTGCCAGCAGCCGAGGGACTAGCGGGGGTGAGCAGTTCTTC.

V gene TRBV28 combines with J gene TRBJ2-7; TRBD1 might be the D (6 bases). The CDR3 extends over 17 amino acids. Trimming shortened V by 2 bases and J by 1 base, and 18 bases separated the two germline ends. Germline V lookup: CDR1 MDHEN, CDR2 SYDVKM. The CDR3: CASSLIRTATFSYEQYF. The CDR3 DNA reads as TGTGCCAGCAGTTTAATAAGGACAGCAACCTTTTCCTACGAGCAGTACTTC.

This chain connects TRBV10-1 to TRBJ1-1; D is possibly TRBD1 (5 bases). Trimming left V 7 bases short and J 0 bases short, with 12 bases between. Germline values: CDR1 WNHNN, CDR2 SYGVQD (reference sequence). This CDR3 has 14 amino acids. CDR3 DNA: TGCGCCAGCATGGGGGGAGCGTTGAACACTGAAGCTTTCTTT. Its translation: CASMGGALNTEAFF.

The V call is TRBV10-2, the J call TRBJ2-2, with TRBD2 identical over 9 bases. The CDR3 length is 16 residues. V shed 8 bases, J shed 2 bases, and the junction held 9 bases outside the gene matches. The germline V gene has CDR1 WSHSY and CDR2 SAAADI. The CDR3 loop is CASLEPGLANTGELFF. In DNA form, the CDR3 reads TGCGCCAGCCTCGAACCGGGACTAGCCAACACCGGGGAGCTGTTTTTT.

This chain joins TRBV12-3 or TRBV12-4 and TRBJ1-3; possible D gene TRBD1, 5 bases. Trimming pared 7 bases from V and 2 bases from J, leaving 9 bases between. The CDR3 loop spans 13 amino acids. The CDR3 bases are TGTGCCAGCACGACAGCCACTGGAAACACCATATATTTT. Translation: CASTTATGNTIYF.

The rearrangement links TRBV7-2 to TRBJ2-5, with 7 bases matching TRBD2. The J segment lost 3 bases and the V segment lost 2 bases, leaving 6 bases of the junction unmatched. Germline lookup yields CDR1 SGHTA and CDR2 FQGNSA. The CDR3 length is 15 residues. CDR3 DNA: TGTGCCAGCAGCTTATCGGCGGGAGTGGAAGAGACCCAGTACTTC. It codes for CASSLSAGVEETQYF.

The chain carries TRBV11-2 and TRBJ1-2, with TRBD1 identical over 8 bases. The trim removed 0 bases at V and 6 bases at J, leaving 6 bases unmatched. The length of the CDR3 is 15 residues. Per germline, CDR1 SGHAT and CDR2 FQNNGV. The CDR3 nucleotides read TGTGCCAGCAGCTTAGATAGCAGGGGGCGAAATGGCTACACCTTC. It yields the protein CASSLDSRGRNGYTF.

The genes are TRBV18 and TRBJ2-1; 7 nucleotides match TRBD2. With 3 bases clipped from V and 0 bases from J, the junction kept 2 bases outside the gene matches. Germline V gene data show CDR1 as KGHSH and CDR2 as LQKENI. The CDR3 sequence is 15 residues long. The CDR3 here is CASSPGRGSYNEQFF. The CDR3 DNA follows: TGTGCCAGCTCACCGGGGAGGGGCTCCTACAATGAGCAGTTCTTC.

The chain is built from TRBV7-2 and TRBJ2-1; a possible D gene is TRBD2 (7 bases). V shed 6 bases and J shed 4 bases, with 16 bases lying between them. This CDR3 is built from 15 residues. The germline gives CDR1 SGHTA, CDR2 FQGNSA. The CDR3 sequence is CASRSGGRIYNEQFF. CDR3 in DNA: TGTGCCAGCAGATCCGGGGGGCGAATATACAATGAGCAGTTCTTC.

Remarks on this clone: The junction differs from germline at one of its ends, possibly a read error. The chain links TRBV6-5 to TRBJ2-7; TRBD2 agrees at 14 bases. The CDR3 loop spans 13 amino acids. Germline-derived CDR1 and CDR2 are MNHEY and SVGAGI. The DNA for the CDR3 is TGTGCCAGCATTTCGACTAGCGGGAGGGTTTGGAACTTC. It yields the protein CASISTSGRVWNF.

This sequence joins TRBV30 and TRBJ2-7; 9 bases are a match to TRBD1. The V segment lost 0 bases and the J segment 6 bases; nucleotides outside the gene matches: 6. There are 14 residues in the CDR3. In germline, CDR1 is GTSNPN, CDR2 SVGIG (reference sequence). CDR3 sequence: CAWSVTGGSGEQYF. Written as DNA, the CDR3 is TGTGCCTGGAGTGTAACAGGGGGCTCGGGCGAGCAGTACTTC.

The chain uses TRBV2 and TRBJ1-2; unclear D gene. Germline assignment: CDR1 SNHLY and CDR2 FYNNEI. V lost 0 bases, J lost 0 bases, and 8 bases lay in between. The CDR3 totals 15 residues. The chain's CDR3 is CASSEAPSSNYGYTF. The CDR3 nucleotides are TGTGCCAGCAGTGAAGCGCCTAGTTCTAACTATGGCTACACCTTC.

This clone was picked up one time. V and J are TRBV30 and TRBJ2-7, with 8 bases lining up with TRBD2. The CDR3 totals 13 residues. Looked up from germline, CDR1 is GTSNPN and CDR2 is SVGIG (reference sequence). Germline trimming cut 2 bases from V and 0 bases from J; bases unmatched to any gene: 0. CDR3 amino acids: CAWSRGGSYEQYF. The CDR3 coding sequence is TGTGCCTGGAGTCGGGGGGGCTCCTACGAGCAGTACTTC.

The chain links TRBV11-2 to TRBJ1-1; TRBD1 agrees at 8 bases. Germline assignment: CDR1 SGHAT and CDR2 FQNNGV. With 3 bases clipped from V and 2 bases from J, the junction kept 8 bases outside the gene matches. This CDR3 is built from 16 residues. CDR3 amino acids: CASSFGRGQVNTEAFF. CDR3 bases: TGTGCCAGCAGCTTCGGCAGGGGGCAAGTAAACACTGAAGCTTTCTTT.

The sample holds one count of this clone. This sequence joins TRBV6-2 or TRBV6-3 and TRBJ2-5, with 14 bases lining up with TRBD2. There are 17 residues in the CDR3. Trimming cost V 5 bases and J 4 bases; bases outside gene matches: 9. Germline V gives CDR1 MNHEY, CDR2 SVGEGT. The CDR3 sequence is CASSQGTSGSLGETQYF. Written as DNA, the CDR3 is TGTGCCAGCAGTCAAGGGACTAGCGGGAGTCTGGGAGAGACCCAGTACTTC.

The genes are TRBV18 and TRBJ2-7; D not resolved. Germline CDR1 KGHSH, CDR2 LQKENI. This CDR3 has 12 residues. V was shortened by 3 bases and J by 2 bases, with 5 bases between the two germline ends. The CDR3 DNA sequence: TGTGCCAGCTCACCTCAGACCTACGAGCAGTACTTC. Amino acids: CASSPQTYEQYF. Drawing the rest from reference TRBV18 and TRBJ2-7, the complete variable domain is NAGVMQNPRHLVRRRGQEARLRCSPMKGHSHVYWYRQLPEEGLKFMVYLQKENIIDESGMPKERFSAEFPKEGPSILRIQQVVRGDSAAYFCASSPQTYEQYFGPGTRLTVT.

This clone was detected many times. The J gene is TRBJ1-5, the V gene TRBV6-2 or TRBV6-3; 7 bases fit TRBD1. CDR1 is MNHEY and CDR2 is SVGEGT in the germline V gene. There are 16 residues in the CDR3. J lost 5 bases, V lost 5 bases, and 12 bases had no gene match. The CDR3 region is CASSPPLGRGHQPQHF. The CDR3 region has the DNA TGTGCCAGCAGTCCCCCTCTGGGTAGGGGGCATCAGCCCCAGCATTTT.

The V call is TRBV20-1, the J call TRBJ2-2; the D is unclear. V lost 3 bases and J lost 6, with 14 bases in between. There are 14 residues in the CDR3. Germline V gene lookup returns CDR1 DFQATT and CDR2 SNEGSKA (reference sequence). The chain's CDR3 is CSASHSLGAGELFF. In DNA form, the CDR3 reads TGCAGTGCTAGTCATAGTCTGGGCGCCGGGGAGCTGTTTTTT.

This clone was seen a single time. V gene TRBV19 combines with J gene TRBJ2-1; 7 nucleotides line up with TRBD1. Germline V gene sequence: CDR1 LNHDA, CDR2 SQIVND (reference sequence). V lost 6 bases, J lost 2 bases, and 10 bases stayed unmatched. The CDR3 loop spans 16 amino acids. CDR3 in amino acids: CASRKNPGQTYNEQFF. The DNA of the CDR3 is TGTGCCAGTAGAAAAAACCCGGGACAGACCTACAATGAGCAGTTCTTC.